Presented here are 22 T cell receptor beta chains from one specimen sequenced in a study of molecular identifiers for immune sequencing clone quantification. TCRdb reprocessed the PCR reads with MiXCR, giving one entry per CDR3 protein. Of some 650,000 distinct CDR3 sequences listed, nearly 20% were seen once; the top ten hold 0.7% to 1%. What was sequenced was naive CD8+ T cells from blood, with Jurkat cell RNA spiked in. Subset described: FACS-sorted CD8+CD4-CCR7+CD45RA+ naive T cells. These receptors all come from a human donor in good health. Some libraries in this study had Jurkat cell RNA spiked in.

A word on this clonotype: A read error may be the cause here, since a much bigger clone is one base away. The chain carries TRBV12-3 or TRBV12-4 and TRBJ2-7; the D gene is possibly TRBD2 (7 bases). Trimming removed 9 bases from V and 7 bases from J, with 22 bases in between. The CDR3 sequence is 14 residues long. The CDR3 sequence: CASRWGGALWEQYF. In DNA form, the CDR3 reads TGTGCCAGTCGTTGGGGGGGGGCCTTATGGGAGCAGTACTTC.

This chain links TRBV4-3 with TRBJ2-1; D uncertain. Germline CDR1 reads LGHNA; CDR2 reads YSLEER. Trimming took off 4 bases at V and 3 bases at J, with 19 bases between the two ends. The CDR3 is 17 amino acids. The CDR3 region has the DNA TGCGCCAGCAGCCCGTCTGTCGGTTTCGTGGGCTACAATGAGCAGTTCTTC. Its translation is CASSPSVGFVGYNEQFF.

This clonotype was detected many times. This chain joins TRBV30 and TRBJ1-2, with D unresolved. Trimming shortened V by 8 bases and J by 1 base, and 11 bases separated the two germline ends. The CDR3 totals 12 residues. Germline V lookup: CDR1 GTSNPN, CDR2 SVGIG (reference sequence). For the CDR3, the DNA is TGTGCCGGATCACAGATTAACTATGGCTACACCTTC. Its protein is CAGSQINYGYTF.

This clonotype was counted many times. V is TRBV4-3 and J is TRBJ2-7; the D gene is possibly TRBD1 (5 bases). Germline-derived CDR1 and CDR2 are LGHNA and YSLEER. The CDR3 contains 15 residues. Trimming stripped 0 bases from V and 2 bases from J, with 11 bases between. For the CDR3, the DNA is TGCGCCAGCAGCCAAGATACCGACAGCCCCTACGAGCAGTACTTC. Translation: CASSQDTDSPYEQYF.

This clonotype was picked up many times. V usage is TRBV7-9 and J usage is TRBJ2-6; D unresolved. V was trimmed by 3 bases and J by 2 bases, leaving 8 bases between them. Germline CDR1 is SEHNR and CDR2 is FQNEAQ (reference sequence). The CDR3 totals 15 residues. In DNA form, the CDR3 reads TGTGCCAGCAGCTTGGCATCCGCTGGGGCCAACGTCCTGACTTTC. Protein: CASSLASAGANVLTF.

A remark on this clonotype: This sequence may be a read error, since a much larger clone differs from it by one base. The V call is TRBV7-6, the J call TRBJ1-5; D might be TRBD1 (5 bases). The CDR3 runs to 15 residues. Looked up from germline, CDR1 is SGHVS and CDR2 is FNYEAQ. The CDR3 reads CASSYNRGPNRPQHF. The CDR3 DNA reads as TGTGCCAGCAGCTATAACCGGGGCCCCAATCGGCCCCAGCATTTT.

This clonotype was detected many times. J is TRBJ2-7 and V is TRBV7-9; TRBD2 agrees at 7 bases. The V segment lost 5 bases and the J segment 2 bases; nucleotides outside the gene matches: 9. Germline V gives CDR1 SEHNR, CDR2 FQNEAQ (reference sequence). The CDR3 spans 15 residues. CDR3 in amino acids: CASSVGAGAAYEQYF. In DNA, the CDR3 is TGTGCCAGCAGCGTAGGGGCGGGAGCTGCCTACGAGCAGTACTTC. The full variable domain, rest sourced from reference TRBV7-9 and TRBJ2-7, is DTGVSQNPRHKITKRGQNVTFRCDPISEHNRLYWYRQTLGQGPEFLTYFQNEAQLEKSRLLSDRFSAERPKGSFSTLEIQRTEQGDSAMYLCASSVGAGAAYEQYFGPGTRLTVT.

This clonotype was observed many times. The V and J genes are TRBV7-9 and TRBJ2-3, with D hard to call. This CDR3 has 12 residues. Trimming removed 3 bases from V and 2 bases from J, with 3 bases in between. Germline CDR1 and CDR2: SEHNR and FQNEAQ (reference sequence). The DNA of the CDR3 is TGTGCCAGCAGCTTGTACACAGATACGCAGTATTTT. Protein product: CASSLYTDTQYF.

In this sample, this clonotype turned up many times. The rearrangement joins TRBV6-1 to TRBJ2-4; D perhaps matches TRBD1 (7 bases). The V gene's germline CDR1 is MNHNS and CDR2 SASEGT. The CDR3 is 14 amino acids. The germline V and J ends were trimmed by 6 bases and 6 bases, with 15 bases remaining between them. The CDR3 DNA is TGTGCCAGCAGGGCGCAGGGGGGAAGAAACATTCAGTACTTC. It codes for CASRAQGGRNIQYF.

This clonotype was seen repeatedly, ten times or more. This chain connects TRBV15 to TRBJ1-1; D is uncertain. V shed 0 bases and J shed 1 base, with 9 bases lying between them. The germline V gene encodes CDR1 LNHNV and CDR2 YYDKDF (reference sequence). The CDR3 runs to 15 residues. The CDR3 DNA reads TGTGCCACCAGCAGAGATCGATCGAAGAACACTGAAGCTTTCTTT. This gives the protein CATSRDRSKNTEAFF.

On this clonotype itself: One end of the junction is discordant with germline, which a read error may explain. CDR3 in DNA: TGTGCTAGCAGCTTGACAGGGGCCCACACCGGGGAGCTGTTTTTT. It codes for CASSLTGAHTGELFF. The chain carries TRBV7-7 and TRBJ2-2; TRBD1 agrees at 8 bases. This CDR3 region has 15 residues. From germline, CDR1 is SSHAT and CDR2 FNYEAQ (reference sequence).

This clonotype was seen ten or more times. The rearrangement uses TRBV29-1 and TRBJ1-1; 7 bases match TRBD1. This CDR3 is built from 15 residues. Germline loops: CDR1 SQVTM, CDR2 ANQGSEA. J lost 3 bases, V lost 3 bases, and 10 bases had no gene match. The CDR3 here is CSVDPRTGSYTEAFF. The CDR3, as DNA: TGCAGCGTTGACCCGCGGACAGGAAGCTACACTGAAGCTTTCTTT.

This clonotype was counted only a few times. The chain joins TRBV7-9 to TRBJ2-2, with D unclear. V lost 5 bases and J 0 bases, leaving 13 bases between the germline ends. CDR1 and CDR2 from the germline V gene are SEHNR and FQNEAQ (reference sequence). This CDR3 comprises 16 residues. DNA of the CDR3: TGTGCCAGCAGCCCAGACGGGCTCGCGAACACCGGGGAGCTGTTTTTT. Its translation: CASSPDGLANTGELFF.

At least ten counts were recorded for this clonotype. The genes are TRBV7-2 and TRBJ2-1; 7 bases fit TRBD1. The CDR3 contains 15 residues. The V and J ends lost 3 bases and 4 bases, in that order; junction bases with no gene match: 6. CDR1 and CDR2 from the germline V gene are SGHTA and FQGNSA. CDR3 sequence: CASSFRDSLYNEQFF. DNA for the CDR3: TGTGCCAGCAGCTTCCGGGACAGTTTATACAATGAGCAGTTCTTC.

In this sample, this clonotype turned up many times. The rearrangement joins TRBV11-2 to TRBJ2-5, with 8 bases fitting TRBD1. Trimming removed 5 bases from V and 5 bases from J; junction bases left unmatched: 10. CDR3 length: 15 residues. CDR1 SGHAT and CDR2 FQNNGV come from the germline V gene. CDR3 sequence (DNA): TGTGCCAGCAGCCAAGACAGGGGAGGTGTGGAGACCCAGTACTTC. This gives the protein CASSQDRGGVETQYF.

As concerns this clonotype: A much larger clone sits a single nucleotide away, making a read error possible. The chain combines TRBV4-3 with TRBJ2-5; no definite D call. Looked up from germline, CDR1 is LGHNA and CDR2 is YSLEER. The CDR3 spans 14 residues. Trimming removed 2 bases from V and 3 bases from J, with 10 bases in between. CDR3 coding DNA: TGCGCCAGCAGCCAATCAATAGTAGAAGAGACCCAGTACTTC. This encodes CASSQSIVEETQYF.

This clonotype was seen more than once but under ten times. The chain recombines TRBV19 with TRBJ2-7; no clear D gene. This CDR3 region has 13 residues. Germline-derived CDR1 and CDR2 are LNHDA and SQIVND (reference sequence). The V gene lost 5 bases and the J gene lost 5 bases, with 13 bases spanning the gap. The CDR3: CASSLMDIDEQYF. DNA of the CDR3: TGTGCCAGTAGTTTGATGGATATCGACGAGCAGTACTTC.

Details on this clonotype: This clone may be a read error of a much larger clone one base away. This chain joins TRBV6-6 and TRBJ2-5; TRBD2 might be the D (5 bases). The CDR3 spans 14 residues. V lost 8 bases and J lost 2, with 15 bases in between. Germline-derived CDR1 and CDR2 are MNHNY and SVGAGI (reference sequence). CDR3 sequence (DNA): TGTGCCAGCGGTTTTATAGGAGGTCAAGAGACCCAGTACTTC. It codes for CASGFIGGQETQYF.

This clonotype turned up a few times. The V and J genes are TRBV12-3 or TRBV12-4 and TRBJ1-4; no firm D call. The CDR3 consists of 12 residues. Trimming shortened V by 1 base and J by 14 bases, and 11 bases separated the two germline ends. In DNA, the CDR3 is TGTGCCAGCAGTTTAGATGGGATTACGCTGTTTTTT. It yields the protein CASSLDGITLFF.

This clonotype occurred many times. J is TRBJ2-5 and V is TRBV19; possible D gene TRBD1, 5 bases. V was shortened by 3 bases and J by 1 base, with 12 bases between the two germline ends. The CDR3 runs 15 residues. CDR1 is LNHDA and CDR2 is SQIVND in the germline V gene (reference sequence). CDR3 nucleotides: TGTGCCAGTAGTATCGCTGACAGTATCCAAGAGACCCAGTACTTC. Translation: CASSIADSIQETQYF.

This clonotype was picked up many times. The V call is TRBV12-3 or TRBV12-4, the J call TRBJ1-6, with a tentative D call TRBD1 (6 bases). The V end was cut by 6 bases, the J end by 9 bases, with 18 bases between. The CDR3 runs 15 residues. The CDR3 spells CASSHPYTRGSPLHF. DNA of the CDR3: TGTGCCAGCAGCCATCCCTACACCAGGGGTTCACCCCTCCACTTT.

The sample holds many counts of this clonotype. The chain uses TRBV19 and TRBJ1-2; D is uncertain. The CDR3 runs to 12 residues. Germline loops: CDR1 LNHDA, CDR2 SQIVND (reference sequence). Trimming took off 4 bases at V and 10 bases at J, with 13 bases between the two ends. The DNA for the CDR3 is TGTGCCAGTAGTAACCCACGAGATATCTACACCTTC. This encodes CASSNPRDIYTF.